A single sample is the source of the 9 T cell receptor beta chains below, sequenced in a study of T cells in narcolepsy. The assay was immunoSEQ multiplex PCR, and TCRdb's table has in-frame clones only and misses some. Among 30,000 to 35,000 clones, 75% to 90% were seen once, and the ten largest hold 2.6%. The sequenced material came from CD45RA- memory CD4+ T cells from PBMCs. The receptors originated from a human donor with narcolepsy.

This chain connects TRBV2 to TRBJ2-3, with TRBD1 identical over 8 bases. CDR1 is SNHLY and CDR2 is FYNNEI in the germline V gene. The CDR3 has 16 residues. The junction had 10 bases not matched to a gene; V was cut back by 7 bases and J by 1 base. The CDR3 sequence is CASINFGRGRTDTQYF. CDR3 DNA sequence: TGTGCCAGCATCAACTTTGGCAGGGGGCGCACAGATACGCAGTATTTT.

The chain recombines TRBV7-7 with TRBJ2-5; D is unclear. Germline CDR1 reads SSHAT; CDR2 reads FNYEAQ (reference sequence). Between the trimmed V and J ends, which lost 2 bases and 1 base, there was a span of 2 bases. There are 12 residues in the CDR3. CDR3 nucleotide sequence: TGTGCCAGCAGCTTACTCCAAGAGACCCAGTACTTC. It yields the protein CASSLLQETQYF.

The rearrangement links TRBV7-9 to TRBJ2-3; tentative D call: TRBD1 (5 bases). Per the germline V gene, CDR1 is SEHNR and CDR2 is FQNEAQ (reference sequence). Trimming took off 0 bases at V and 4 bases at J, with 11 bases between the two ends. This CDR3 is 15 amino acids long. CDR3 in DNA: TGTGCCAGCAGCTTAGCGGGCAGGGCGGCAGATACGCAGTATTTT. Translation: CASSLAGRAADTQYF.

V gene TRBV5-6 combines with J gene TRBJ1-1, with unresolved D. The V end lost 0 bases, the J end lost 11 bases, and 17 bases lay between the germline ends. This CDR3 spans 14 amino acids. Germline CDR1 is SGHDT and CDR2 is YYEEEE. This chain's CDR3 is CASSLGPPFSEAFF. The CDR3 DNA is TGTGCCAGCAGCTTGGGGCCACCCTTCTCGGAGGCTTTCTTT.

V usage is TRBV5-5 and J usage is TRBJ2-6; TRBD1 agrees at 7 bases. V gave up 4 bases and J gave up 3 bases; unmatched junction bases: 7. Germline CDR1 and CDR2: SGHKS and YYEKEE (reference sequence). This CDR3 is built from 16 residues. Here the CDR3 reads CASSPLTGIGANVLTF. The CDR3 DNA is TGTGCCAGCAGCCCCCTGACAGGGATTGGGGCCAACGTCCTGACTTTC.

The chain's CDR3 is CASVGEATNEKLFF. CDR3 bases: TGTGCCAGCGTCGGAGAGGCAACTAATGAAAAACTGTTTTTT. V and J are TRBV7-9 and TRBJ1-4; no clear D gene. Trimming cost V 8 bases and J 0 bases, with 10 bases left between them. The CDR3 length is 14 residues. Germline V gene data show CDR1 as SEHNR and CDR2 as FQNEAQ (reference sequence).

The chain recombines TRBV19 with TRBJ2-1, with 7 bases matching TRBD1. This CDR3 has 16 residues. V dropped 8 bases and J dropped 8; count of bases not matched to a gene: 18. Germline V gives CDR1 LNHDA, CDR2 SQIVND (reference sequence). The CDR3 bases are TGTGCCAGTTCCCCCTCGACAGGGACATACAGGGATGAGCAGTTCTTC. It codes for CASSPSTGTYRDEQFF.

This chain joins TRBV2 and TRBJ1-2; tentatively, D is TRBD1 (5 bases). V lost 10 bases and J lost 5, with 32 bases in between. Germline CDR1 SNHLY, CDR2 FYNNEI. There are 18 residues in the CDR3. CDR3 nucleotide sequence: TGTGCCAACGATGGCCAATCCCGGGACGCAAGAGTTGGGTATGGCTACACCTTC. Its protein product is CANDGQSRDARVGYGYTF. Full variable domain (remainder filled in from reference TRBV2 and TRBJ1-2): EPEVTQTPSHQVTQMGQEVILRCVPISNHLYFYWYRQILGQKVEFLVSFYNNEISEKSEIFDDQFSVERPDGSNFTLKIRSTKLEDSAMYFCANDGQSRDARVGYGYTFGSGTRLTVV.

J is TRBJ2-6 and V is TRBV19, with unresolved D. The CDR3 totals 14 residues. CDR1 is LNHDA, CDR2 SQIVND, per germline (reference sequence). Trimming removed 4 bases from V and 0 bases from J, with 4 bases in between. CDR3 region: CASSRDSGANVLTF. For the CDR3, the DNA is TGTGCCAGTAGTAGGGACTCTGGGGCCAACGTCCTGACTTTC.